This T cell receptor beta chain comes out of a study of cytomegalovirus exposure and HLA in healthy donors (dated by TCRdb to the late 2010s). Study-level background: An earlier analysis of about 530 of the donors reported around 280 Gb of sequence data and 95 million to 130 million unique TCR beta sequences obtained from approximately 180 million T cells. Approximately 310 gigabases of sequencing data and 70 million to 100 million unique TCR sequences made up an early release that covered 500 to 700 HLA-typed donors. The genetic ancestry cluster associated with self-reported Caucasian donors included about four fifths of the approximately 430 genotyped donors. The study was designed to test whether signatures of past pathogen exposure could be identified by cataloging public T cell receptors. Using immunosequencing, the study profiled T cell repertoires from about 650 subjects and related those repertoires to cytomegalovirus serostatus. Besides the first cohort of around 670 subjects, a separate validation cohort made up of 120 different subjects was used. The study combined high-throughput TCR immunosequencing, statistical association of individual TCRs with disease status, and machine learning to predict cytomegalovirus infection status. A later analysis re-examined previously published TCR beta repertoires from several hundred donors and added high-resolution HLA genotyping to investigate patterns of TCR occurrence. The later analysis used no new phenotypic data to find candidate immune exposures, relying instead on TCR beta sequences and their occurrence across donors. To decide whether each TCR beta V gene segment behaved as functional or pseudogenic, an earlier analysis of some 600 of the donors relied on high-throughput TCR beta sequencing. Donor age, sex, ethnicity and CMV serostatus were collected together with the repertoire data. Genome-wide SNP genotypes for about 65% of the roughly 670 donors were used in a later genetic analysis, which treated that subset as a discovery cohort. All discovery cohort repertoires had been generated on a single sequencing platform. HLA typing covered class I and class II loci at four-digit resolution. The number of donors typed differed by locus, with roughly 620-630 for A, B, C, DRB1 and DQB1, more than 500 for DQA1, 606 for DPA1, and some 440 for DPB1. Roughly 5 DR-DQ haplotypes were handled as single units for association and clustering, since linkage in the cohort was strong. On average, approximately 250,000 unique TCR beta nucleotide sequences were sequenced per donor among about 400 genotyped donors of the cohort, with about 17% of those sequences being non-productive. General conclusions and limits of the study: Because HLA typing was unavailable for some donors at each locus, only the typed subset was used in association tests. According to a later genetic analysis, donors in an Asian-associated ancestry cluster had fewer N-insertions in productive TCRs than the approximately 630-donor mean. A group of highly shared sequence variants was considered likely to be a technical artifact of the sequencing pipeline. Only TCR beta chains were sequenced in this cohort, and the absence of alpha or paired-chain data limited detectable features. Sequencing depth was assumed to be roughly uniform across donors in the presence/absence analyses, though that assumption may not hold. A total of 150 or so TCR beta chains were listed by the study as associated with cytomegalovirus. In vitro tests confirmed that a few of the cytomegalovirus-associated TCR beta chains recognize cytomegalovirus antigens. Linkage disequilibrium might explain the correlated functional status among segregating V segments, but an unknown experimental factor could not be excluded. Most TCR sequences were seen in very few donors, while some public TCRs were found in many individuals. According to a later analysis, parvovirus B19, influenza, CMV and Epstein-Barr virus appeared linked to several top co-occurrence clusters. A further reported finding was that TCR beta sequences accurately predicted the HLA-A and HLA-B alleles for most subjects in the first cohort. In both the original and validation cohorts, the classifier was reported to diagnose cytomegalovirus status with high specificity and sensitivity. Immune exposure information for the cohort was limited to CMV serostatus. Over 15 rarely observed V segments, including chromosome 9 orphons, were excluded from the earlier analysis of several hundred of the donors because counts were too low. The authors suggested that the approach could potentially be extended to other disease states and immunological phenotypes. In a later analysis, HLA-associated TCR beta chains were found to be more clonally expanded and to have lower generation probabilities than equally common non-associated chains. A later analysis found that most CMV-associated TCR beta chains appeared HLA-restricted, with HLA associations seemingly driven largely by CMV exposure. V-gene and J-gene trimming of TCR beta chains was associated with a missense DCLRE1C variant in a later genetic analysis, and the association was replicated in an independent cohort. Specific HLA alleles were associated with over 15,000 TCR beta sequences at a false discovery rate of 0.05 in a later analysis. When HLA alleles, especially DR and DQ, strongly co-occurred, attributing TCR associations to individual alleles was difficult. In a later analysis, TCR association rates were found to vary across HLA loci, with the most associated TCRs seen for DRB1 alleles and the fewest for HLA-C alleles. Broadly in line with IMGT annotations, most TCR beta V segments showed up in productive rearrangements about 87% or about 30% of the time in an earlier analysis of roughly 590 of the donors.

For this clone: The antigen it recognizes is unknown.

The library was made by the immunoSEQ multiplex PCR assay. A mixture of 60 forward primers for TCR Vbeta segments and 13 reverse primers for TCR Jbeta segments was used in the multiplex PCR. Amplification of the CDR3 region of rearranged TCR beta genes was performed with a multiplex PCR assay on genomic DNA. On the Illumina HiSeq System, the amplified TCR beta libraries were sequenced as 87-base-pair reads. The paper's processing steps were these. In a later analysis, tens of millions of unique TCR beta chains were counted across the approximately 640 repertoires, and about 9.9 million of these chains were shared by at least two donors. To remove PCR and sequencing errors, raw reads were error-corrected and collapsed into unique sequences using a nearest-neighbor algorithm that merged closely related sequences. Alignment of CDR3 sequences to IMGT reference sequences was used to assign V, D and J gene segments. For a sequence to be retained, a match of at least six nucleotides to both a V gene segment and a J gene segment was required. Rearrangements were classified as productive when the CDR3 lacked stop codons and remained in frame with V and J, and all other rearrangements were classified as non-productive. CDR3 was defined according to IMGT convention as the region running from the second conserved V-encoded cysteine to the conserved J-encoded phenylalanine. In an earlier analysis of roughly 580 of the donors, sequences lacking an unambiguous match to a single V gene segment were excluded. In an earlier analysis of approximately 500 of the donors, a V segment was called functional when productive rearrangements were above 56.7%, and segregating when the standard deviation between donors exceeded 5%. A statistical classification framework was built to diagnose cytomegalovirus status from the catalog of TCR beta chain sequences. A later analysis assigned V and J genes by comparing TCR nucleotide sequences with IMGT/GENE-DB human TR gene sequences. In a later analysis, CDR3 sequences and most-parsimonious VDJ recombination scenarios were assigned using the TCRdist pipeline. A later analysis defined each TCR beta chain by its CDR3 amino acid sequence plus V-gene family, and excluded reads lacking a unique V-gene family. In a later analysis, around 600 highly shared, low-generation-probability nucleotide sequences were removed to address suspected cross-contamination and a sequencing artifact. In a later analysis, a clonal expansion index for each public chain was calculated from normalized within-repertoire ranks of inferred template counts. A later analysis computed generation probabilities with a VDJ recombination model fitted to out-of-frame rearrangements, and checked the results against IGoR. Hypergeometric tests were used in a later analysis to score TCR-TCR, TCR-HLA and TCR-CMV co-occurrence, with a repertoire-size bias correction applied to the TCR pairs. False discovery rates were estimated in a later analysis by permuting HLA or CMV assignments 20 times. In a later analysis, co-occurring TCRs were grouped using DBSCAN, with TCRdist sequence similarity added in when clustering inside HLA-allele-positive subsets. Repertoires with fewer than 30,000 or more than 120,000 public chains were left out of co-occurrence clustering, as were five repertoires with anomalous nucleotide sharing. This is the immuneACCESS table as TCRdb keeps it, with only in-frame sequences that have V and J called. A part of the clones is gone; compared with another copy, unresolved V genes explain less than half, and the rest is unexplained. The V and J calls and the clone size are those of that table, but D and trimming were determined from the DNA. The table kept for this sample lists over 100,000 clones. The ten largest clonotypes hold 3.7% of the sample.

The cohort was made up of roughly 670 healthy bone marrow donors. At the time of sampling, all cohort members were nominally healthy, though unrecorded immune exposures were likely present. The donor tested CMV seronegative and was one of the 352 seronegative cohort members. Every donor gave a peripheral blood sample, and the peripheral blood mononuclear cells from that sample were used for TCR beta sequencing. The Qiagen DNeasy Blood Extraction Kit was used to extract genomic DNA from the blood cell samples. Sequenced input: PBMCs. The sequence was obtained from a man younger than 45 in good health and CMV-seronegative.

The CDR3 protein is CASTVTGTRELFF. The DNA sequence follows: TGTGCCAGCACCGTAACAGGGACCAGGGAGCTGTTTTTT. In this chain, TRBV5-6 is recombined with TRBJ2-2, with a tentative D gene TRBD1 over 6 matching bases. Taken from cysteine to phenylalanine, the CDR3 has 13 residues. Only the CDR3 DNA stays, 39 bases, in frame from base 1. CDR1 and CDR2, per the germline V gene, are SGHDT and YYEEEE. V loses 6 bases of germline sequence and J loses 9 bases, and the interval between the two ends is 15 bases.